This T cell receptor (beta chain) appears in the sequencing data of a study of blood T cell repertoires in COVID-19. Study background: Samples representing acute and convalescent COVID-19 were sourced from the United States, Italy and Spain.

Original handling: Amplifying reference gene primers gave estimates of nucleated cell counts. Assay used: immunoSEQ multiplex PCR; TCRdb lists only in-frame clones, some missing. The DNA was the basis for D and trimming; V, J and clone size are from that table. Here the sample spans 200,000 to 250,000 clones, about 90% being singletons. CDR3 length: 14 residues. Per germline, CDR1 MDHEN and CDR2 SYDVKM. The trim removed 6 bases at V and 9 bases at J, leaving 10 bases unmatched. The specimen sequenced was peripheral blood. V is TRBV28 and J is TRBJ1-1; 10 positions match TRBD1. The sequence came from a man aged 35-49 years with active or convalescent COVID-19. The CDR3 loop reads CASSRDDRGLQAFF. In DNA, the CDR3 is TGTGCCAGCAGCCGAGACGACAGGGGGCTTCAAGCTTTCTTT. The variable domain in full, completed from reference TRBV28 and TRBJ1-1, reads DVKVTQSSRYLVKRTGEKVFLECVQDMDHENMFWYRQDPGLGLRLIYFSYDVKMKEKGDIPEGYSVSREKKERFSLILESASTNQTSMYLCASSRDDRGLQAFFGQGTRLTVV.